The rows below give T cell receptor beta chains drawn from one sample of a study of Ad26.COV2.S vaccination and SARS-CoV-2 variants. Profiled with immunoSEQ multiplex PCR; TCRdb holds only in-frame clones, not every one. The table shows 250,000 to 300,000 clones, with 70% to 90% occurring only once. Sequencing used peripheral blood, obtained in a trial of Ad26.COV2.S vaccine versus placebo. The receptors were gathered from a person aged 18-60 years who received the Ad26.COV2.S COVID-19 vaccine or a placebo. The CDR3 runs from the conserved cysteine through the conserved F or W. The D gene is left open where the match is weak.

d_call: TRBD2
j_call: TRBJ2-7
v_call: TRBV18
cdr3_aa: CASSGLAYEQYF
cdr3_nt: TGTGCCAGCTCGGGACTAGCATACGAGCAGTACTTC

d_call: -
j_call: TRBJ2-2
v_call: TRBV11-2
cdr3_aa: CASSLALFPGELFF
cdr3_nt: TGTGCCAGCAGCTTGGCTCTTTTCCCCGGGGAGCTGTTTTTT

d_call: -
j_call: TRBJ1-2
v_call: TRBV11-2
cdr3_aa: CASSTLRGPASYGYTF
cdr3_nt: TGTGCCAGCAGCACCCTCAGGGGACCCGCCTCATATGGCTACACCTTC

d_call: -
j_call: TRBJ2-1
v_call: TRBV5-1
cdr3_aa: CASSLAGQEQFF
cdr3_nt: TGCGCCAGCAGCTTAGCGGGACAAGAGCAGTTCTTC

d_call: -
j_call: TRBJ2-2
v_call: TRBV12-3/TRBV12-4
cdr3_aa: CASRKETGRVFF
cdr3_nt: TGTGCCAGCAGAAAAGAGACAGGGAGGGTGTTTTTT

d_call: TRBD1
j_call: TRBJ2-5
v_call: TRBV27
cdr3_aa: CASRKDRVETQYF
cdr3_nt: TGTGCCAGCAGAAAGGACAGGGTCGAGACCCAGTACTTC

d_call: -
j_call: TRBJ1-5
v_call: TRBV2
cdr3_aa: CASSLGGPQHF
cdr3_nt: TGTGCCAGCAGTCTGGGTGGGCCCCAGCATTTT

d_call: -
j_call: TRBJ2-5
v_call: TRBV7-2
cdr3_aa: CASSPRSTQETQYF
cdr3_nt: TGTGCCAGCAGCCCGAGAAGTACGCAAGAGACCCAGTACTTC

d_call: TRBD1
j_call: TRBJ1-1
v_call: TRBV6-5
cdr3_aa: CASSLQTGAQAFF
cdr3_nt: TGTGCCAGCAGTTTACAGACAGGGGCTCAAGCTTTCTTT

d_call: -
j_call: TRBJ1-2
v_call: TRBV3-1/TRBV3-2
cdr3_aa: CASSQEVRPLGGYTF
cdr3_nt: TGTGCCAGCAGCCAAGAGGTCAGGCCCCTGGGTGGCTACACCTTC